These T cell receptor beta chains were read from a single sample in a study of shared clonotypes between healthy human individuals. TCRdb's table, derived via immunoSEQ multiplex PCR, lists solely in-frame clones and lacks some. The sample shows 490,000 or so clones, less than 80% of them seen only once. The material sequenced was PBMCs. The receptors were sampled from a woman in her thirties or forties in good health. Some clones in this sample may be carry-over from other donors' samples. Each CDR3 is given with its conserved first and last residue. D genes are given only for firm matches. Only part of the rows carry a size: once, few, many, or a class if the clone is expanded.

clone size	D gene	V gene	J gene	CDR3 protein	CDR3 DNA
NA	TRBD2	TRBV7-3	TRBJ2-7	CASSATAGAVEQYF	TGTGCCAGCAGCGCCACAGCGGGAGCGGTCGAGCAATACTTC
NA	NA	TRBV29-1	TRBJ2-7	CSAKIGVSEQYF	TGCAGCGCCAAAATCGGGGTGAGCGAGCAGTACTTC
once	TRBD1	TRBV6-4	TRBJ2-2	CASSDRQGQPKLFF	TGTGCCAGCAGTGACAGACAGGGGCAGCCGAAGCTGTTTTTT
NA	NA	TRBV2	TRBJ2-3	CASTTSTDTQYF	TGTGCCAGCACGACTAGCACAGATACGCAGTATTTT
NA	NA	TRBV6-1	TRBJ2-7	CASSAGPSYEQYF	TGTGCCAGCAGTGCGGGACCCTCCTACGAGCAGTACTTC
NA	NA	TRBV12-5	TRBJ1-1	CASAGYTEAFF	TGTGCTAGTGCCGGATACACTGAAGCTTTCTTT
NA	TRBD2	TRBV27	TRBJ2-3	CASSLGAGVPDTQYF	TGTGCCAGCAGTTTAGGGGCGGGAGTCCCAGATACGCAGTATTTT
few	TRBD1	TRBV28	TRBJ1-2	CASSLTGTGPYGYTF	TGTGCCAGCAGTTTGACCGGGACAGGTCCCTATGGCTACACCTTC
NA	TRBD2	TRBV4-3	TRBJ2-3	CASSQDGPLAGVIDTQYF	TGCGCCAGCAGCCAAGATGGTCCACTAGCGGGAGTTATAGATACGCAGTATTTT
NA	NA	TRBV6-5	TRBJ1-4	CATSLRVGEKLFF	TGTGCCACCTCCTTAAGGGTGGGGGAAAAACTGTTTTTT
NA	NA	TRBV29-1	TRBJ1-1	CSVVNRGKNTEAFF	TGCAGCGTTGTTAATCGGGGAAAGAACACTGAAGCTTTCTTT
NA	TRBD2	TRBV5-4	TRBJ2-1	CASSLGLAGYEQFF	TGTGCCAGCAGCCTCGGACTAGCGGGATATGAGCAGTTCTTC
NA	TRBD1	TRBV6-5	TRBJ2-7	CASSQQGTDYEQYF	TGTGCCAGCAGCCAACAGGGGACGGACTACGAGCAGTACTTC
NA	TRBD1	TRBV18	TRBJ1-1	CASSQTGLYTEAFF	TGTGCCAGCTCACAGACAGGGTTGTACACTGAAGCTTTCTTT
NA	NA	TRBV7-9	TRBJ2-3	CASSSTRGSTDTQYF	TGTGCCAGCAGCTCTACCAGGGGTTCAACCGATACGCAGTATTTT
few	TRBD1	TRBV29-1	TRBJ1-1	CSAGQFNTEAFF	TGCAGCGCGGGACAGTTCAACACTGAAGCTTTCTTT
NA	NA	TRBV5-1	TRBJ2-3	CASSLRTATDTQYF	TGCGCCAGCAGCTTGAGGACAGCCACAGATACGCAGTATTTT
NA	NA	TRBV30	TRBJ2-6	CAWSVGVVSSGANVLTF	TGTGCCTGGAGTGTCGGGGTAGTAAGCTCTGGGGCCAACGTCCTGACTTTC
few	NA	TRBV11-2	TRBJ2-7	CASSIRDSEQYF	TGTGCCAGCAGCATCAGGGACTCCGAGCAGTACTTC
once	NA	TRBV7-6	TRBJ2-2	CASSPRSNTGELFF	TGTGCCAGCAGCCCCCGGTCGAACACCGGGGAGCTGTTTTTT
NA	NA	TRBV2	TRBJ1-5	CASSVHRGNQPQHF	TGTGCCAGCAGTGTTCACAGGGGCAATCAGCCCCAGCATTTT
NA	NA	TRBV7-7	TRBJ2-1	CASSLVGPEDEQFF	TGTGCTAGCAGCTTAGTAGGTCCCGAGGATGAGCAGTTCTTC
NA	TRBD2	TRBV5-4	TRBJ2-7	CASSSGGSSGGYEQYF	TGTGCCAGCAGCTCCGGGGGATCTAGCGGGGGATACGAGCAGTACTTC
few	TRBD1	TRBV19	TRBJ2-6	CASTDRGSSGANVLTF	TGTGCCAGTACGGACAGGGGTAGCTCTGGGGCCAACGTCCTGACTTTC
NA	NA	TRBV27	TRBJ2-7	CASTPGLHSYEQYF	TGTGCCAGCACCCCGGGACTCCACTCCTACGAGCAGTACTTC
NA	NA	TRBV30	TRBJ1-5	CAWEQGGNQPQHF	TGTGCCTGGGAGCAAGGAGGCAATCAGCCCCAGCATTTT
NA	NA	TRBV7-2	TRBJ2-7	CASSLGSYEQYF	TGTGCCAGCAGCTTAGGGTCCTACGAGCAGTACTTC
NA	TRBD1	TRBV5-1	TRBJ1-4	CASSLEGTANEKLFF	TGCGCCAGCAGCTTGGAGGGGACAGCTAATGAAAAACTGTTTTTT
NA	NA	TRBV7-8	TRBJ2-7	CASSPEGGTNHEEQYF	TGTGCCAGCAGCCCCGAGGGGGGGACCAACCATGAAGAGCAGTACTTC
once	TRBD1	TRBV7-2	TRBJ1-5	CASSFGTGSYQPQHF	TGTGCCAGCAGCTTTGGGACAGGGTCGTATCAGCCCCAGCATTTT
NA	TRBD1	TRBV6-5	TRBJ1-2	CASNPGGDYGYTF	TGTGCCAGCAATCCAGGGGGAGACTATGGCTACACCTTC
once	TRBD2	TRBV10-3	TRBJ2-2	CAISVTSGRTSTGELFF	TGTGCCATCAGTGTTACTAGCGGGAGGACGAGTACCGGGGAGCTGTTTTTT
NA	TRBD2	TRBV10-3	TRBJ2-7	CAIGQRENNEQYF	TGTGCCATCGGGCAGCGGGAGAACAACGAGCAGTACTTC
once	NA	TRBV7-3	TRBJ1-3	CASSLGSGTPPYF	TGTGCCAGCAGCTTAGGATCCGGGACACCGCCGTATTTT
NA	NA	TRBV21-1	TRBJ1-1	CASSTQHRLPSEAFF	TGTGCCAGCAGCACTCAACACCGTTTACCCTCTGAAGCTTTCTTT
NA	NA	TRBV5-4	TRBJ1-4	CASSLEYNGEKLFF	TGTGCCAGCAGCTTGGAATATAATGGGGAAAAACTGTTTTTT
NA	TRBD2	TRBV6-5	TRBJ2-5	CASRGLAATQETQYF	TGTGCCAGCAGGGGTCTAGCGGCGACTCAAGAGACCCAGTACTTC
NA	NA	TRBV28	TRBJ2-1	CASRFGFRGEQFF	TGTGCCAGCAGATTCGGGTTTAGAGGTGAGCAGTTCTTC
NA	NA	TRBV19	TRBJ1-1	CASTWTDNTEAFF	TGTGCCAGTACCTGGACGGACAACACTGAAGCTTTCTTT
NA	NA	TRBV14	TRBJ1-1	CASSQGGITEAFF	TGTGCCAGCAGCCAAGGGGGAATCACTGAAGCTTTCTTT
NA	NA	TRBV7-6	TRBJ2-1	CASSLGQEQFF	TGTGCCAGCAGCTTAGGGCAAGAGCAGTTCTTC
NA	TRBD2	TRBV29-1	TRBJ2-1	CSVESSGMSSYNEQFF	TGCAGCGTTGAGTCTAGCGGGATGAGCTCCTACAATGAGCAGTTCTTC
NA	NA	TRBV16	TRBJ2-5	CASSQLTGQETQYF	TGTGCCAGCAGCCAACTTACAGGCCAAGAGACCCAGTACTTC
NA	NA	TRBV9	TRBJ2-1	CASSPLSDNEQFF	TGTGCCAGCAGCCCCCTTAGTGACAATGAGCAGTTCTTC
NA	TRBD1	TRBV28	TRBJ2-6	CASKPRGRDSSGANVLTF	TGTGCCAGCAAACCTAGGGGCAGGGACAGCTCTGGGGCCAACGTCCTGACTTTC
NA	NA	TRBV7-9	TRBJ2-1	CASSPRMPPPFDEQFF	TGTGCCAGCAGTCCACGGATGCCGCCCCCCTTCGATGAGCAGTTCTTC
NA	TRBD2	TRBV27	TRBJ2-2	CASSTTPTSGSISGELFF	TGTGCCAGCAGTACGACACCCACTAGCGGGAGTATTTCCGGGGAGCTGTTTTTT
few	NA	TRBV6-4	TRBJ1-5	CASSDEAGGPQHF	TGTGCCAGCAGTGACGAGGCCGGAGGGCCCCAGCATTTT